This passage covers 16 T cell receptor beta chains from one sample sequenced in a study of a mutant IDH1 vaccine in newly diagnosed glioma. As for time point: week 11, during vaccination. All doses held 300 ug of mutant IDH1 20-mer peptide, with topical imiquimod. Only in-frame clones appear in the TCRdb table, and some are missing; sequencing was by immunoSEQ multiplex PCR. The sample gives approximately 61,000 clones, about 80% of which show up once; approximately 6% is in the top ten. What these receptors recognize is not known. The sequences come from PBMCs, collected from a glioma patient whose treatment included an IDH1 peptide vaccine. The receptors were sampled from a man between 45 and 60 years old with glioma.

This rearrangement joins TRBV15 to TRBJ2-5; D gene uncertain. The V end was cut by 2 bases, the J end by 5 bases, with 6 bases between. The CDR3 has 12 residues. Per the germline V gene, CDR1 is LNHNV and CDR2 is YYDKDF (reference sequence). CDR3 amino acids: CATSRSTETQYF. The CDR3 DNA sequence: TGTGCCACCAGCAGAAGCACGGAGACCCAGTACTTC.

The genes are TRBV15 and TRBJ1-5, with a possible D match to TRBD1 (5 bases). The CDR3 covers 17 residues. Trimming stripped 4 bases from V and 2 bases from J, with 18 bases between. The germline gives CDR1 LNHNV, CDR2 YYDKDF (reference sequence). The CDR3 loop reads CATSNGGIGLGNQPQHF. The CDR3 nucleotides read TGTGCCACCAGCAATGGGGGTATTGGGCTTGGCAATCAGCCCCAGCATTTT. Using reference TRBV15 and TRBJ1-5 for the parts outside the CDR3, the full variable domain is DAMVIQNPRYQVTQFGKPVTLSCSQTLNHNVMYWYQQKSSQAPKLLFHYYDKDFNNEADTPDNFQSRRPNTSFCFLDIRSPGLGDTAMYLCATSNGGIGLGNQPQHFGDGTRLSIL.

The CDR3 reads CASSKPTGSYEQYF. CDR3 DNA: TGTGCCAGCAGCAAACCAACCGGGTCCTACGAGCAGTACTTC. The rearrangement joins TRBV21-1 to TRBJ2-7; TRBD2 was called by the table and not checked on the DNA. TRBV21-1 is annotated as a pseudogene. The CDR3 has 14 amino acids.

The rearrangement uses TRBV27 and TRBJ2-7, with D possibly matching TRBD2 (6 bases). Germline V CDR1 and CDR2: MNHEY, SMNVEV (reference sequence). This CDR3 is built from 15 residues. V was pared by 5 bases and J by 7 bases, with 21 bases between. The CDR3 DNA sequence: TGTGCCAGCAGTGCGGGACTCTATGATCCTACGGAGCAGTACTTC. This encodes CASSAGLYDPTEQYF.

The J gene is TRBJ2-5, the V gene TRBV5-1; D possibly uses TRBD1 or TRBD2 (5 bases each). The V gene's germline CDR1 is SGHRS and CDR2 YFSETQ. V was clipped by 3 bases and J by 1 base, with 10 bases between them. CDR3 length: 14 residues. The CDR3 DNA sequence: TGCGCCAGCAGCTCTCGGGACGGCCAAGAGACCCAGTACTTC. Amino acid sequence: CASSSRDGQETQYF. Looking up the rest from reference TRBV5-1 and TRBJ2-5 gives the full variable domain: KAGVTQTPRYLIKTRGQQVTLSCSPISGHRSVSWYQQTPGQGLQFLFEYFSETQRNKGNFPGRFSGRQFSNSRSEMNVSTLELGDSALYLCASSSRDGQETQYFGPGTRLLVL.

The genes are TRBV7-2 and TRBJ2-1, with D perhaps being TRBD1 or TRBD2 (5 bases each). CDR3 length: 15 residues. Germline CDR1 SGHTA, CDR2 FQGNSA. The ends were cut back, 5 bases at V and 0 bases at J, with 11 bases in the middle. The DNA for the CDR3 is TGTGCCAGCAGCGTAGGGACGGACTCCTACAATGAGCAGTTCTTC. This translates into CASSVGTDSYNEQFF.

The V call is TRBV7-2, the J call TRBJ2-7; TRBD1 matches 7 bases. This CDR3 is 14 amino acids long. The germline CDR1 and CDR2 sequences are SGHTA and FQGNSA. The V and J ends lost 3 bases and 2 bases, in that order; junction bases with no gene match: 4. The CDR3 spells CASSLDRNPYEQYF. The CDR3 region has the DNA TGTGCCAGCAGCTTGGACAGGAACCCCTACGAGCAGTACTTC.

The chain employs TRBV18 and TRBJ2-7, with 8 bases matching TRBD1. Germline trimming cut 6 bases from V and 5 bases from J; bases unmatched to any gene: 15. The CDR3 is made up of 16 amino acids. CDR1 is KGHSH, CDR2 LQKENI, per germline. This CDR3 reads CASSPRDRSPGDEQYF. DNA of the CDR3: TGTGCCAGCTCTCCCCGGGACAGGTCCCCTGGGGACGAGCAGTACTTC.

The CDR3 loop reads CASSLVKSGSAFF. In DNA form, the CDR3 reads TGTGCCAGCAGCTTAGTTAAGAGTGGGAGTGCTTTCTTT. This rearrangement joins TRBV7-2 to TRBJ1-1; D remains unclear. The CDR3 sequence is 13 residues long. Germline V lookup: CDR1 SGHTA, CDR2 FQGNSA. Trimming pared 1 base from V and 11 bases from J, leaving 14 bases between.

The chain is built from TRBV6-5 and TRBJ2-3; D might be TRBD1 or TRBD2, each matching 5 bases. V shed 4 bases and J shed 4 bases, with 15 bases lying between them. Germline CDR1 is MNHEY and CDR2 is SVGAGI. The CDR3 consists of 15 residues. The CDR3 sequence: CASSSGLATADTQYF. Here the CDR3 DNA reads TGTGCCAGCAGTTCGGGGTTGGCGACAGCAGATACGCAGTATTTT.

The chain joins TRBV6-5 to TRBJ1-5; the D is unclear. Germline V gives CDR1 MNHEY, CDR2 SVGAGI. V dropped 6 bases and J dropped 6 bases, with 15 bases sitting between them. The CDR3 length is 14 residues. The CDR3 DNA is TGTGCCAGCAGGCAGAATTCGGGCACTCAGCCCCAGCATTTT. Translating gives CASRQNSGTQPQHF.

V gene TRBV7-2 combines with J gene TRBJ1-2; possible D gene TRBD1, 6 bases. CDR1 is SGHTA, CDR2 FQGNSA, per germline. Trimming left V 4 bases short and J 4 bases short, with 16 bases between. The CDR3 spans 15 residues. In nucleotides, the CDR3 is TGTGCCAGCAGCTGGACAGAGGGAGGGGTCTATGGCTACACCTTC. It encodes CASSWTEGGVYGYTF.

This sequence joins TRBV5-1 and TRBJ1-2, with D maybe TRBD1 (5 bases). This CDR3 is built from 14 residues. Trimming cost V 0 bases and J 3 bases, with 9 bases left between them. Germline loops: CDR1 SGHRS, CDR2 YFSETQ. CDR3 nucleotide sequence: TGCGCCAGCAGCTTGGATGGCAGGGACTATGGCTACACCTTC. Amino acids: CASSLDGRDYGYTF.

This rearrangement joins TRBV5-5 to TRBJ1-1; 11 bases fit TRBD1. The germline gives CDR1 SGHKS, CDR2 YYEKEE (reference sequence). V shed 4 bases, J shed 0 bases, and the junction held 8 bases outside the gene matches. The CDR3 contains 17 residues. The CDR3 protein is CASSRSGTGGVNTEAFF. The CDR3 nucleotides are TGTGCCAGCAGCAGGTCCGGGACAGGGGGTGTGAACACTGAAGCTTTCTTT.

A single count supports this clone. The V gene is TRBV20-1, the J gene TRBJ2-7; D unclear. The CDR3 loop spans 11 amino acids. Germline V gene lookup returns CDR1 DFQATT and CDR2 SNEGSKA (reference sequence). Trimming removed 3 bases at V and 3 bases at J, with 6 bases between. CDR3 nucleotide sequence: TGCAGTGCTAGCGGTGGCTACGAGCAGTACTTC. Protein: CSASGGYEQYF.

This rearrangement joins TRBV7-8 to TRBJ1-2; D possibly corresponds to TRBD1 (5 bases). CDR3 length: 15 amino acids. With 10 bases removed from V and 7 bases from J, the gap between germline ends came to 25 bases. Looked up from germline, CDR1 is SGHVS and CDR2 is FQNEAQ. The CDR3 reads CATTLWDRGSGGYTF. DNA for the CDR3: TGTGCCACCACACTTTGGGACCGAGGAAGCGGTGGCTACACCTTC.